The clone carrying this TCR beta chain was found a few times. This entry is derived from a study of CD8 T cells in ankylosing spondylitis. Using its own MiXCR run on the 5' RACE reads, TCRdb lists one record per CDR3 protein. The sample shows approximately 350,000 distinct CDR3 sequences, roughly 22% of them seen only once. Looked up from germline, CDR1 is MDHEN and CDR2 is SYDVKM. This CDR3 contains 15 residues. With V trimmed by 2 bases and J by 2 bases, 4 bases remained unmatched. The sample comprised blood, either unsorted or a sorted T cell fraction (not recorded which). The receptor was derived from a male donor with ankylosing spondylitis or in good health (not recorded which). This sequence joins TRBV28 and TRBJ2-3; 7 bases fit TRBD1. The CDR3 DNA is TGTGCCAGCAGTTTAATCCAGGGGGTCACAGATACGCAGTATTTT. Its translation: CASSLIQGVTDTQYF.